These T cell receptor beta chains were read from a single sample in a study of blood T cell repertoires in COVID-19. The repertoire was sequenced with immunoSEQ multiplex PCR; TCRdb's copy has only in-frame clones and lacks some. The table lists about 280,000 clones, around 85% of them singletons. The sequenced sample consisted of peripheral blood. The receptors stem from a woman aged 25 to 45 who had recovered from COVID-19. Each CDR3 is given with its conserved first and last residue. A D gene is named only where the DNA matches it firmly. Clone size is stated in some rows and not others, as once, few, many or a class when expanded.

j_call: TRBJ2-7; clone_size: once; cdr3_length: 15; v_call: TRBV4-1; d_call: TRBD1; cdr3_nt: TGCGCCAGCAGCCAAGGGACAGGGCCGACCTACGAGCAGTACTTC; cdr3_aa: CASSQGTGPTYEQYF
j_call: TRBJ2-3; clone_size: many; cdr3_length: 15; v_call: TRBV5-1; d_call: TRBD1; cdr3_nt: TGCGCCAGCAGCTTCGGGACAGCTAGCACAGATACGCAGTATTTT; cdr3_aa: CASSFGTASTDTQYF
j_call: TRBJ1-6; clone_size: -; cdr3_length: 13; v_call: TRBV6-5; d_call: -; cdr3_nt: TGTGCCAGCTCCCTCGAGGGCAATTCACCCCTCCACTTT; cdr3_aa: CASSLEGNSPLHF
j_call: TRBJ2-3; clone_size: -; cdr3_length: 16; v_call: TRBV3-1/TRBV3-2; d_call: -; cdr3_nt: TGTGCCAGCAGCCCCCGGGACATCACTAGCACAGATACGCAGTATTTT; cdr3_aa: CASSPRDITSTDTQYF
j_call: TRBJ1-3; clone_size: -; cdr3_length: 16; v_call: TRBV5-4; d_call: -; cdr3_nt: TGTGCCAGCAGCGGGAGGGAACCGGGAGCGGGAAACACCATATATTTT; cdr3_aa: CASSGREPGAGNTIYF
j_call: TRBJ1-2; clone_size: -; cdr3_length: 13; v_call: TRBV6-5; d_call: -; cdr3_nt: TGTGCCAGCAGGGAGACAGCTAACTATGGCTACACCTTC; cdr3_aa: CASRETANYGYTF
j_call: TRBJ2-1; clone_size: -; cdr3_length: 15; v_call: TRBV11-3; d_call: TRBD2; cdr3_nt: TGTGCCAGCAGCCCGGGGGGGAGCTCCTACAATGAGCAGTTCTTC; cdr3_aa: CASSPGGSSYNEQFF
j_call: TRBJ1-2; clone_size: -; cdr3_length: 14; v_call: TRBV23-1; d_call: -; cdr3_nt: TGCGCCAGCAGAATTCGGACAAACGACTATGGCTACACCTTC; cdr3_aa: CASRIRTNDYGYTF
j_call: TRBJ2-7; clone_size: -; cdr3_length: 13; v_call: TRBV6-5; d_call: -; cdr3_nt: TGTGCCAGCACCGACGGGGGACCGCACGGGCAGTACTTC; cdr3_aa: CASTDGGPHGQYF
j_call: TRBJ2-3; clone_size: few; cdr3_length: 14; v_call: TRBV4-2; d_call: -; cdr3_nt: TGTGCCAGCAGCCAAGATCGGGGGGCCGCTACGCAGTATTTT; cdr3_aa: CASSQDRGAATQYF
j_call: TRBJ2-7; clone_size: -; cdr3_length: 14; v_call: TRBV7-6; d_call: -; cdr3_nt: TGTGCCAGCAGCCAACTAGCCAACTCGTACGAGCAGTACTTC; cdr3_aa: CASSQLANSYEQYF
j_call: TRBJ2-7; clone_size: -; cdr3_length: 14; v_call: TRBV28; d_call: -; cdr3_nt: TGTGCCAGCAGTCGCGGGACTCTACCGAGCGAGCAGTACTTC; cdr3_aa: CASSRGTLPSEQYF
j_call: TRBJ1-1; clone_size: -; cdr3_length: 16; v_call: TRBV5-1; d_call: TRBD1; cdr3_nt: TGCGCCAGCAGCTCGGGAAGACAGGGGCTGGGAACTGAAGCTTTCTTT; cdr3_aa: CASSSGRQGLGTEAFF
j_call: TRBJ1-3; clone_size: -; cdr3_length: 14; v_call: TRBV2; d_call: -; cdr3_nt: TGTGCCAGCAGTCGTCCCGGGACAGGAAACACCATATATTTT; cdr3_aa: CASSRPGTGNTIYF
j_call: TRBJ2-2; clone_size: -; cdr3_length: 14; v_call: TRBV6-2/TRBV6-3; d_call: TRBD1; cdr3_nt: TGTGCCAGCAGTTCAGGGGGCGAAACCGGGGAGCTGTTTTTT; cdr3_aa: CASSSGGETGELFF
j_call: TRBJ2-3; clone_size: -; cdr3_length: 13; v_call: TRBV19; d_call: TRBD2; cdr3_nt: TGTGCCAGTAACCTAGCGGGAGCAGATACGCAGTATTTT; cdr3_aa: CASNLAGADTQYF
j_call: TRBJ1-5; clone_size: -; cdr3_length: 13; v_call: TRBV24-1; d_call: -; cdr3_nt: TGTGCCACCAGTGAAGGGGCCAATCAGCCCCAGCATTTT; cdr3_aa: CATSEGANQPQHF
j_call: TRBJ2-1; clone_size: -; cdr3_length: 15; v_call: TRBV29-1; d_call: TRBD2; cdr3_nt: TGCAGCGGGGACAAACTAGCGGGAGGGATGAATGAGCAGTTCTTC; cdr3_aa: CSGDKLAGGMNEQFF
j_call: TRBJ2-3; clone_size: -; cdr3_length: 16; v_call: TRBV10-3; d_call: TRBD2; cdr3_nt: TGTGCCATCAGTGAGACTAGCGGAGAAGGCACAGATACGCAGTATTTT; cdr3_aa: CAISETSGEGTDTQYF
j_call: TRBJ2-5; clone_size: few; cdr3_length: 13; v_call: TRBV29-1; d_call: -; cdr3_nt: TGCAGCGCCAAAGGAGGGGGCCGGGAGACCCAGTACTTC; cdr3_aa: CSAKGGGRETQYF
j_call: TRBJ2-3; clone_size: -; cdr3_length: 19; v_call: TRBV2; d_call: -; cdr3_nt: TGTGCCAGCAGTGAAGCGATCTTGGGTTCGGCGGGGTCGGTAGATACGCAGTATTTT; cdr3_aa: CASSEAILGSAGSVDTQYF
j_call: TRBJ2-1; clone_size: -; cdr3_length: 14; v_call: TRBV5-1; d_call: -; cdr3_nt: TGCGCCAGCAGTGTGGGGCGGACCTACAATGAGCAGTTCTTC; cdr3_aa: CASSVGRTYNEQFF
j_call: TRBJ2-3; clone_size: -; cdr3_length: 20; v_call: TRBV6-2/TRBV6-3; d_call: TRBD2; cdr3_nt: TGTGCCAGCAGTTCCGGACTAGCGGGAGCCGGCACGATTAGCACAGATACGCAGTATTTT; cdr3_aa: CASSSGLAGAGTISTDTQYF
j_call: TRBJ2-1; clone_size: -; cdr3_length: 15; v_call: TRBV7-2; d_call: TRBD2; cdr3_nt: TGTGCCAGCAGCTTAGATCCGGGGGGAAGGAATGAGCAGTTCTTC; cdr3_aa: CASSLDPGGRNEQFF
j_call: TRBJ2-7; clone_size: once; cdr3_length: 15; v_call: TRBV19; d_call: TRBD1; cdr3_nt: TGTGCCAGTAGTATTCCGGGACAGAAAGCTGCCGAGCAGTACTTC; cdr3_aa: CASSIPGQKAAEQYF
j_call: TRBJ2-7; clone_size: -; cdr3_length: 15; v_call: TRBV3-1/TRBV3-2; d_call: TRBD1; cdr3_nt: TGTGCCAGCAGCCAAGCGGGGACAGCCGGATACGAGCAGTACTTC; cdr3_aa: CASSQAGTAGYEQYF
j_call: TRBJ2-5; clone_size: -; cdr3_length: 14; v_call: TRBV2; d_call: TRBD1; cdr3_nt: TGTGCCAGCAGCCGGACAGGGGGAAGTGAGACCCAGTACTTC; cdr3_aa: CASSRTGGSETQYF